The TCR beta chain described here comes from a study of cytomegalovirus exposure and HLA in healthy donors. Overall study results and limits: With later analysis, a missense DCLRE1C variant became linked to TCR beta V- and J-gene trimming.

Primers included in the PCR were 60 Vbeta and 13 Jbeta primers. Sequencing was performed with immunoSEQ multiplex PCR; in TCRdb, only in-frame clones are kept and a portion is missing. In total, the table holds more than 110,000 clones. V lost 2 bases and J lost 0; bases outside the gene matches: 3. The CDR3 runs to 15 residues. From germline, CDR1 is MNHEY and CDR2 SVGAGI. Turning to this clone: Its antigen remains unidentified.

This chain uses TRBV6-5 with TRBJ1-2; 7 bases align to TRBD1. Sequencing used PBMCs. The TCR sequence derives from a man aged 35 to 55 in good health and CMV-seronegative. The CDR3 DNA is TGTGCCAGCAGTTACACCGGGACAGCTAACTATGGCTACACCTTC. Its protein is CASSYTGTANYGYTF.